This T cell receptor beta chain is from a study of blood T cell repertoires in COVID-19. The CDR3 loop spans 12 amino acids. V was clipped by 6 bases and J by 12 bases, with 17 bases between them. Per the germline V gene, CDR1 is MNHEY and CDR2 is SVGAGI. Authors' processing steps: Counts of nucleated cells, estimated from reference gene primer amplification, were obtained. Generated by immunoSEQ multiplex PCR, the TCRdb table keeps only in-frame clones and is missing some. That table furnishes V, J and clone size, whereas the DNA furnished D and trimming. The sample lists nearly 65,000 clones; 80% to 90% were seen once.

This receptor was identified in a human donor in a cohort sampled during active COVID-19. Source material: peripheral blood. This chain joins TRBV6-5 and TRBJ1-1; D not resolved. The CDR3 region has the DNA TGTGCCAGCAGGAAAGAAAGCGGGAAGCCTTTCTTT. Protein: CASRKESGKPFF.